The TCR beta chain under discussion was sequenced for a study of shared clonotypes between healthy human individuals (dated by TCRdb to about 2020). Context from the whole study: A couple of women and a few men aged 18 to 49 years were included in the cohort. Per donor, three plates each were used for CD4 naive and CD4 memory, two for CD8 naive, and one for CD8 memory. The study deeply sequenced blood TCR repertoires of about 5 healthy adults to estimate repertoire size and the extent of clonotype sharing between individuals. Libraries were prepared and TCR repertoires were sequenced by different laboratories using diverse techniques, in order to increase sequencing depth and limit assay-specific biases. Leukapheresis yielded between about 0.9 and 9 billion PBMCs per donor.

The CDR3 runs 14 residues from the cysteine to the phenylalanine. Only the CDR3 DNA is retained, 42 bases long and in frame from the first base. CDR1 MGHRA and CDR2 YSYEKL are derived from the germline V gene. The trim is 1 base for V and 6 bases for J, with a gap of 10 bases between the germline ends. Using the deep immunoSEQ assay, TCR CDR3 regions were amplified from genomic DNA by multiplex PCR. Extracted genomic DNA from each cell subset was distributed evenly across all wells of several immunoSEQ 96-well plates, and each plate was treated as a replicate. For sorted subsets, approximately 210 ng genomic DNA, equal to some 28,000 T cell genomes, was loaded into each replicate PCR. The purified libraries were quantified using a Qubit 3.0 fluorometer, sized with a Bioanalyzer 2100, and then quantified again using the KAPA Library Quantification kit. Every immunoSEQ 96-well plate was sequenced on a separate single-read 150-cycle Illumina NextSeq 550 flow cell. The source study handled its data this way. Because the immunoSEQ output held only junctional sequences and lacked quality scores, the filtering could not match the filtering applied to full-length reads. To assign V/J genes and CDR3, sequences were annotated using PyIR, a Python wrapper for IgBLAST v1.9, with IMGT germline references. Reads were removed for weak V/J assignments (E-value above 1e-6), missing CDR3, stop codons, out-of-frame junctions, or ambiguous translated residues. V3J clonotypes were defined as sequences sharing the same inferred V gene, J gene, and CDR3 amino acid sequence. Percentage overlap between repertoires was computed as shared unique clonotypes divided by the size of the smaller repertoire. Repertoire richness was assessed with RTK rarefaction, the Chao1 estimator, and Recon v2.1 estimates of unobserved clonotypes. OLGA was used to compute generation probabilities for all TCRbeta clonotypes that the gDNA method yielded from a handful of donors. TCRdb obtained this table from immuneACCESS and retained in-frame rearrangements with V and J assigned. These tables miss some clones; where compared with another copy, unresolved V genes account for less than half of the shortfall, and the remainder is unexplained. V and J calls plus clone size are reproduced from that table; the DNA served to infer D and trimming. Recorded for this sample are about 750,000 clones; 80% to 95% of them occurred a single time. The ten top clones hold nearly 25% of the sample.

CD8 naive samples were obtained by positive selection for CCR7 among CD45RO-negative cells, yielding a CD45RA+CCR7+ population from which TemRA cells were excluded. Donors were healthy HIV-negative adults with no recently reported acute infections or vaccinations. Every donor was a Caucasian adult residing in Nashville, Tennessee, USA. Blood was obtained by leukapheresis, after which PBMCs were separated by Ficoll-Histopaque density gradient centrifugation and cryopreserved in liquid nitrogen vapor phase. Analytical flow cytometry was used to check the purity and quantity of every magnetically sorted T cell population. From each sorted fraction, genomic DNA was isolated and quantified by UV absorbance on a Nanodrop 2000c. Overall study outcomes, separate from this receptor: Compared with non-shared clonotypes, the clonotypes found in all four sorted-subset donors had higher generation probabilities. Sampling was limited to blood, and TCR repertoires in tissue likely differ from TCR repertoires in blood. Sharing across a handful of donors was observed for about 5% of naive CD4, 3.5% of naive CD8, 2% to 2.5% of memory CD4, and roughly 0.4% of memory CD8 clonotypes. Even with the large sequencing depth, rarefaction of the sorted-subset datasets indicated that sequencing was incomplete. The genetic and exposure-history diversity represented was limited by the small number of donors. Naive subsets generally had larger estimated clonotype richness than memory subsets did. Pairwise subsampling led to the expectation that sequencing depth would affect the degree of clonotype sharing among donors.

As concerns this clone: Its antigen remains unidentified. Per-base qualities were not stored, and no clone one base away is much larger.

Sequenced: naive CD8+ T cells sorted from blood. This specimen's cell subset or site label, per the study, means: CD45RA+CCR7+. The chain joins TRBV4-1 to TRBJ1-5; TRBD1 is a possible D gene, resting on 6 matching bases. The sequence was collected from a man aged 30 to 39 in good health. The DNA sequence reads TGCGCCAGCAGCCAAGTTCGGGGGGCTCAGCCCCAGCATTTT. Its protein is CASSQVRGAQPQHF.